Detailed here is one T cell receptor beta chain. CDR3 size: 16 residues. Germline CDR1 reads MDHEN; CDR2 reads SYDVKM. V dropped 6 bases and J dropped 10; count of bases not matched to a gene: 16. Every donor was a healthy person donating bone marrow. This record belongs to a study of cytomegalovirus exposure and HLA in healthy donors. PCR used 60 Vbeta primers and 13 Jbeta primers. TCRdb's copy holds only in-frame clones and misses some; the assay was immunoSEQ multiplex PCR. The sample contains roughly 180,000 clones, more than 60% of which appear only once. The specimen was PBMCs. The source of this sequence is a woman aged 40-49 years in good health and CMV-seropositive. The chain employs TRBV28 and TRBJ2-3, with 10 positions matching TRBD2. The DNA for the CDR3 is TGTGCCAGCAGCCCCCCGGGTAGCGGGAGGCAAAGGGCGCAGTATTTT. It is translated as CASSPPGSGRQRAQYF.